This TCR beta chain was identified during a study of beta chain features in type 1 diabetes (dated by TCRdb to 2016 to 2019). For the wider study: No differences in mean age, gender distribution, total cell number or subset yield were found between patients and healthy donors. The study compared the TCRB repertoires of sorted circulating CD4+ T cell subsets in recently diagnosed type 1 diabetes patients with those in matched healthy donors. Regulatory and stem cell-like memory subsets were isolated from only 8 patients and about eight healthy donors, whereas naive and central memory subsets came from all 28 donors. A total of roughly 100,000,000 sorted cells were examined across all samples, and the number of cells per subset was strongly correlated with RNA yield.

From each donor, a single peripheral blood sample of about 100 mL on average was drawn into heparinised tubes. A BD FACSAria II was used to sort naive, central memory, regulatory and stem cell-like memory CD4+ T cells with a panel that included CD45RO, CCR7, CD25, CD127, CD95 and CD27. Every sorted population had a purity above 95%. PBMCs were isolated immediately by Lymphoprep density gradient centrifugation and stained directly without culture. Samples were stained and sorted in pairs, with one healthy donor and one patient per experiment, so that batch effects were minimized. The entire isolated RNA was reverse transcribed using the High Capacity cDNA Reverse Transcription Kit, and thus expressed TCRB transcripts were sequenced. Deep immunoSEQ sequencing was applied to naive, central memory and regulatory T cell samples, giving an average of roughly 3.5 million total reads per sample. Sorted cells were lysed in RLT buffer and RNA was extracted with DNase-treated RNeasy Micro or Mini kits, depending on cell number. To prevent cross-contamination, every cell subset was processed on its own, while patient and healthy donor samples were processed together. The immunoSEQ multiplex PCR was used to amplify TCRB sequences from cDNA, yielding 87-bp fragments that span the CDR3 region. Sequencing of the amplicons was done on the Illumina HiSeq platform. Per the original workflow: PCR bias was corrected computationally using synthetic template baselines, and reads within Hamming distance 2 were collapsed, with unmergeable singletons discarded. Reads were aligned against IMGT to assign V, D and J genes, CDR3 length and insertions or deletions at six rearrangement sites. Within each subset, clonotype counts were normalized to the number of sorted cells before true diversity and Gini coefficients were calculated with the tcR R package. Repertoire sharing was quantified using the overlap coefficient calculated on TCRB nucleotide sequences. As a proxy for the pre-selection repertoire, out-of-frame TCRB sequences from naive cells were analyzed. This is the immuneACCESS table as TCRdb keeps it, with only in-frame sequences that have V and J called. A part of the clones is gone; compared with another copy, unresolved V genes explain less than half, and the rest is unexplained. For V, J and clone size, that table is used; D and trimming come from the DNA. The sample table contains fewer than 900,000 clones; only one count was recorded for 15% to 20% of them. Roughly 0.025% of the sample goes to the ten largest clones.

This clone turned up a few times. The specificity of this receptor is unknown. Base qualities are not at hand, and no much larger clone is one base apart. The same CDR3 arises from other DNA sequences in this sample as well. Points the paper makes about the study in general: A moderate but significant shortening of TCRB CDR3 length was observed in type 1 diabetes patients in all four CD4+ subsets. The naive, central memory and regulatory TCRB repertoires appeared to resemble one another more closely among patients than among healthy donors. At VDJ recombination sites, patients with type 1 diabetes made fewer insertions and deleted more nucleotides, a pattern implying thymic rearrangement abnormalities. Because cDNA was sequenced instead of genomic DNA, highly expressing activated cells could be over-represented, though the groups showed no difference in activation or CD3 levels. Shorter templates might have been favored by PCR, but patient and control samples were amplified and corrected together, so both groups would have been affected equally by any skew. Because the HLA sub-analyses included only small numbers of individuals, any influence of HLA type on TCRB rearrangement was left unresolved.

Sequences were obtained from naive CD4+ T cells from blood. What this sample's cell subset or site label stands for: true naive CD4+ T cells. This clonotype originated in a woman younger than 35 in good health.

The encoded CDR3 is CASSLVRTDTQYF. The nucleotide sequence reads TGTGCCAGCAGCTTAGTCCGTACAGATACGCAGTATTTT. The chain was built from TRBV7-2 and TRBJ2-3; no D gene can be assigned with confidence. The cysteine opens and the phenylalanine closes a CDR3 of 13 amino acids. CDR3 DNA only is kept here, 39 bases in frame from base 1. The germline V gene provides CDR1 SGHTA and CDR2 FQGNSA. V loses 1 base of germline sequence and J loses 3 bases, and the interval between the two ends is 5 bases.